This T cell receptor beta chain originates from a study of T cells after yellow fever vaccination (dated by TCRdb to 2018 to 2020). For the study in its entirety: The SMART-Seq v4 Ultra Low Input RNA kit was used to prepare libraries from fractions with low cell numbers. To follow T-cell clones before and after primary and booster YFV17D yellow fever vaccination, bulk TCR alpha and beta repertoires were sequenced over time. Two healthy male donors made up the cohort, one aged 18 to 30 years and the other aged 30 to 40 years. Blood was collected at multiple timepoints before and after primary and secondary immunization, and bulk PBMC replicates and cell subsets were isolated. The paper as a whole reports these results and caveats: The secondary T-cell response was weaker than the primary response but faster, peaking on day 5 instead of day 15. The study included only a couple of donors, which limits how far the findings can be generalized. FACS-sorted repertoires could contain abundant contaminating clonotypes from the bulk population, so computational filtering was required. A small share of clonotypes occurred in both CD4 and CD8 compartments, likely arising from convergent recombination. After the booster, most of the clones that had expanded following primary vaccination were detected again (roughly 97% of CD4 and 80% to 90% of CD8), which suggests that memory was broadly maintained.

The CDR3 sequence holds 12 residues, the cysteine and phenylalanine included. The entry retains the CDR3 DNA only, 36 bases that are in frame from base 1. CDR1 is given as SGDLS and CDR2 as YYNGEE, both from the germline V gene. V sheds 3 bases and J sheds 10 bases, leaving 11 bases between their ends. Per the publication, the treatment or condition label means: live attenuated yellow fever vaccine strain. At each blood-draw timepoint, two biological replicates of bulk PBMCs were collected. A standard Ficoll-Paque protocol was used to isolate PBMCs from peripheral blood. TriZol was used to extract RNA from bulk PBMCs, CD4 and CD8 fractions, and dextramer-positive and dextramer-negative fractions. TCR cDNA was synthesized by 5'RACE template switching, through which a universal primer site and unique molecular identifiers were introduced. Priming of cDNA synthesis was performed from both the TCR alpha and TCR beta constant segments. Library amplification used two PCR steps, and the second PCR step added sample barcodes and sequencing adapters. Libraries were sequenced on Illumina HiSeq 2500 (2x100 bp) or NovaSeq (2x150 bp). As for the authors' bioinformatics: MIGEC handled demultiplexing of reads and collapsing into UMI consensus sequences, while MiXCR performed V(D)J alignment. Vaccine-responding clonotypes were defined with edgeR using replicate PBMC samples, requiring FDR below 0.01 and a log2 fold change above 5 up to day 15. Each bulk clonotype received a CD4 or CD8 identity based on whether the sequenced CD4 or CD8 repertoire contained that clonotype at higher abundance. Using fastp at Q25 and MiXCR, TCRdb reprocessed the public reads and kept productive beta chains. For every CDR3 protein sequence, its rows merge into one entry that carries the most common genes and DNA. TCRdb's processing, not the authors' own work, is the source of the V and J calls. The sample has some 500,000 distinct CDR3 sequences on record, 13% of them singletons. In total, the top ten clones hold over 12% of the sample.

This clonotype has more than one count but fewer than ten. Its cognate antigen has yet to be identified. No base-level quality is on record; no much larger clone is a single base apart. The TCR was taken from a man aged 30-40 years who received the YFV17D yellow fever vaccine. Recombination connected TRBV9 to TRBJ2-1; TRBD2 might be the D gene, on 5 matching bases. Specimen: PBMCs, collected on the day of the yellow fever booster vaccination. This receptor carries the CDR3 CASSGVGGEQFF. The nucleotide sequence reads as follows: TGTGCCAGCAGCGGGGTGGGCGGGGAGCAGTTCTTC.